Following are 8 T cell receptor beta chains from one sample sequenced in a study of T cells in Graves' hyperthyroidism and ophthalmopathy. The investigators amplified TCR beta CDR3 regions from RNA transcripts. HTBI primers were employed in a first-round RT-PCR of the TCR CDR3. MiXCR was run by TCRdb on the multiplex PCR reads, yielding one entry per CDR3 protein. The sample shows 200,000 or so distinct CDR3 sequences, 17% of them seen only once. Sequenced input: blood. The receptors derive from a woman aged 45-65 years with Graves' hyperthyroidism.

This clonotype came up once. The rearrangement joins TRBV27 to TRBJ2-3; TRBD2 matches 8 bases. Losses at the gene ends were 8 bases for V and 4 bases for J; bases not matched to a gene: 5. In germline, CDR1 is MNHEY, CDR2 SMNVEV (reference sequence). The CDR3 sequence is 13 residues long. The CDR3 protein is CASWREEADTQYF. The CDR3 region has the DNA TGTGCCAGCTGGCGGGAGGAGGCAGATACGCAGTATTTT.

This clonotype was seen repeatedly, ten times or more. The chain joins TRBV6-1 to TRBJ1-1, with D perhaps matching TRBD1 (6 bases). Trimming shortened V by 8 bases and J by 1 base, and 20 bases separated the two germline ends. CDR3 length: 16 residues. Germline V gene sequence: CDR1 MNHNS, CDR2 SASEGT. CDR3: CASATSRAGANTEAFF. The CDR3 bases are TGTGCCAGCGCCACCTCTCGGGCAGGGGCGAACACTGAAGCTTTCTTT.

This clonotype was recorded a few times. J is TRBJ1-5 and V is TRBV3-1; D is undetermined. This CDR3 has 14 residues. Germline V gene lookup returns CDR1 LGHDT and CDR2 YNNKEL (reference sequence). V was clipped by 3 bases and J by 0 bases, with 6 bases between them. CDR3 coding DNA: TGTGCCAGCAGCCAGGAAGTTAGCAATCAGCCCCAGCATTTT. It is translated as CASSQEVSNQPQHF.

This clonotype was counted at least ten times. This chain links TRBV3-1 with TRBJ1-5; D is perhaps TRBD1 (6 bases). The V end was cut by 1 base, the J end by 4 bases, with 14 bases between. The CDR3 spans 16 residues. Germline lookup yields CDR1 LGHDT and CDR2 YNNKEL (reference sequence). The CDR3 loop reads CASSQGLTTGNQPQHF. The CDR3 DNA sequence: TGTGCCAGCAGCCAAGGCCTTACCACAGGGAATCAGCCCCAGCATTTT.

The genes are TRBV5-4 and TRBJ2-5; D possibly matches TRBD1 or TRBD2 (6 bases each). The CDR3 extends over 16 amino acids. V lost 2 bases and J 2 bases, leaving 16 bases between the germline ends. Germline V CDR1 and CDR2: SGHNT, YYREEE (reference sequence). CDR3 in DNA: TGTGCCAGCAGCTTTTTTGGGCGGGGACAACAAGAGACCCAGTACTTC. Translating it yields CASSFFGRGQQETQYF.

Many counts were recorded for this clonotype. This chain links TRBV15 with TRBJ1-2; D call uncertain. The length of the CDR3 is 13 residues. Germline V gives CDR1 LNHNV, CDR2 YYDKDF (reference sequence). Trimming shortened V by 5 bases and J by 3 bases, and 10 bases separated the two germline ends. This CDR3 reads CATSPRKDYGYTF. The DNA for the CDR3 is TGTGCCACCAGCCCTAGGAAGGACTATGGCTACACCTTC.

The chain is built from TRBV3-1 and TRBJ1-1; 10 bases are a match to TRBD1. J was trimmed by 2 bases and V by 1 base; bases with no gene match: 1. CDR1 is LGHDT and CDR2 is YNNKEL in the germline V gene (reference sequence). The CDR3 loop spans 15 amino acids. CDR3 residues: CASSQVTGGNTEAFF. In nucleotides, the CDR3 is TGTGCCAGCAGCCAAGTGACAGGGGGCAACACTGAAGCTTTCTTT.

The V and J genes are TRBV20-1 and TRBJ1-4; 9 bases fit TRBD1. The V gene end was trimmed by 5 bases and the J gene end by 3 bases; junction bases not matched to a gene: 1. The CDR3 length is 13 residues. Per the germline V gene, CDR1 is DFQATT and CDR2 is SNEGSKA (reference sequence). CDR3 sequence: CSARTGANEKLFF. The DNA of the CDR3 is TGCAGTGCTCGGACAGGGGCTAATGAAAAACTGTTTTTT.